This TCR beta chain came from a study of blood T cells in healthy people across ages. About the study: About one barcoded TCR beta cDNA was captured per two T cells. The study's findings and limits: Donor CMV status was unknown, possibly confounding expanded clonotype changes. Naive T cell percentage strongly correlated with TCR beta diversity. In older individuals, TCR beta diversity per million T cells was lower, falling roughly linearly with age.

With regard to this clonotype: Its antigen is not identified.

A second PCR, run for roughly 7 to 11 cycles, used a sample-barcoded 5' primer plus a J-beta primer mix. MiXCR, applied by TCRdb to the 5' RACE reads, yields one record per CDR3 protein. The table has fewer than 2 million distinct CDR3 sequences, around 42% seen once. The germline gives CDR1 MGHRA, CDR2 YSYEKL. The J segment lost 15 bases and the V segment lost 4 bases, leaving 10 bases of the junction unmatched. This CDR3 region has 13 residues. Sample: blood. This receptor was taken from a human donor in good health. The chain links TRBV4-1 to TRBJ2-1, with 9 bases matching TRBD1. In DNA, the CDR3 is TGCGCCAGCAGCCGAGTACAGGGGGCTATTCGGTTCTTC. It translates to CASSRVQGAIRFF.